This T cell receptor beta chain appears in the sequencing data of a study of circulating and synovial CD4+ cells in juvenile arthritis. Germline CDR1 SGHAT, CDR2 FQNNGV. The CDR3 is 13 residues long. The junction had 6 bases not matched to a gene; V was cut back by 5 bases and J by 7 bases. This table comes from immunoSEQ multiplex PCR, and its TCRdb copy is limited to in-frame clones, with some not included. The sample yields 39,000 or so clones, over 85% seen once. The sample consisted of CD4+ T cells from blood. This chain joins TRBV11-2 and TRBJ2-3, with 7 bases matching TRBD1. The TCR comes from a human donor with juvenile idiopathic arthritis. The CDR3 coding sequence is TGTGCCAGCAGCACGACAGGGACAAATACGCAGTATTTT. Translation gives CASSTTGTNTQYF.